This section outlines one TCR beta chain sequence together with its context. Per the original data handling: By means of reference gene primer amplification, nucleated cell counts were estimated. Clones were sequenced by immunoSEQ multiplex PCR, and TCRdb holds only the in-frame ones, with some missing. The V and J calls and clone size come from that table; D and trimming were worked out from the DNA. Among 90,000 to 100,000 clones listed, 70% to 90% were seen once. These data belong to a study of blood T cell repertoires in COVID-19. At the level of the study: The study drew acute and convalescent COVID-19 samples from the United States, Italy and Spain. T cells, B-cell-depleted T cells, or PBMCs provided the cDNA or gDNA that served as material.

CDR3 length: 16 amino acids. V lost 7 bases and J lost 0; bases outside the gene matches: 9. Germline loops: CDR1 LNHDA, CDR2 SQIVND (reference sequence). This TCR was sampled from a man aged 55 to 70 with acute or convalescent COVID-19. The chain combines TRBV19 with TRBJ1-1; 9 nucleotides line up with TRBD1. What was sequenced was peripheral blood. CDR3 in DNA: TGTGCCAGTACCCCCGGGACAGGGAACATGAACACTGAAGCTTTCTTT. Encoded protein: CASTPGTGNMNTEAFF.